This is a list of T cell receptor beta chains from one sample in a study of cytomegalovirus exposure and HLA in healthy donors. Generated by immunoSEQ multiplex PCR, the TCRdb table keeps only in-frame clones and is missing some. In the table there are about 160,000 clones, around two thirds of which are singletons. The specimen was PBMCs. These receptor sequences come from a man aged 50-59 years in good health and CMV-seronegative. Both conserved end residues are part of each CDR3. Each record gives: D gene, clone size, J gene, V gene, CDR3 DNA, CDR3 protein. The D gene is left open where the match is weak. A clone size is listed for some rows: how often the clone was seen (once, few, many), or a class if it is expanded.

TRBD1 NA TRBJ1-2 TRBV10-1 TGCGCCAGCAGCCCAGCGGACAGGACCTATGGCTACACCTTC CASSPADRTYGYTF
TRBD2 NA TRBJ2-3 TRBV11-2 TGTGCCAGCAGTTCGAGCGGGGGGGCGATAGATACGCAGTATTTT CASSSSGGAIDTQYF
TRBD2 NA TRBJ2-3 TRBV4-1 TGCGCCAGCAGCCGGAGGGCTAGCGGGGGGGCCCCAGATACGCAGTATTTT CASSRRASGGAPDTQYF
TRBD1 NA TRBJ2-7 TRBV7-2 TGTGCCAGCAGCCCAGGACAGGGGTCCATCTACGAGCAGTACTTC CASSPGQGSIYEQYF
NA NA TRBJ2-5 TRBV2 TGTGCCAGCACTGTCAATTTCGGGACACAAGAGACCCAGTACTTC CASTVNFGTQETQYF
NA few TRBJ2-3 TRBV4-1 TGCGCCAGCAGCCAAGATTGGTTGGGGGGGCCGGTAGATACGCAGTATTTT CASSQDWLGGPVDTQYF
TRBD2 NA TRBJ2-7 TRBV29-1 TGCAGCGTTGAAGAACCTAGCGGGGGGGCCTCCTACGAGCAGTACTTC CSVEEPSGGASYEQYF
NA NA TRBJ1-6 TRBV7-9 TGTGCCAGCAGCCAGCAGGGGACACCTAATTCACCCCTCCACTTT CASSQQGTPNSPLHF
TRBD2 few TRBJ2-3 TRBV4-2 TGTGCCAGCAGCCGTTCTAGCGGGGCTAGCACAGATACGCAGTATTTT CASSRSSGASTDTQYF
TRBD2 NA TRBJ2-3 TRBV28 TGTGCCAGCAGTTCCAGACTAGCGGGGGGCCTAGATACGCAGTATTTT CASSSRLAGGLDTQYF
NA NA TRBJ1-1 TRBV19 TGTGCCAGTAGTAGACCGGGAGATTCCTTGAACACTGAAGCTTTCTTT CASSRPGDSLNTEAFF
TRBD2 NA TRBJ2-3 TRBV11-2 TGTGCCAGCAGCTTCGGACTAGGTGTGTATTTT CASSFGLGVYF
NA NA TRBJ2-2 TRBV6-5 TGTGCCAGCAGTTACTCGGGACTTACGAACACCGGGGAGCTGTTTTTT CASSYSGLTNTGELFF
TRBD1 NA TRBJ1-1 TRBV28 TGTGCCAGCACCACAGGGGGCAGTTTAGGAACTGAAGCTTTCTTT CASTTGGSLGTEAFF
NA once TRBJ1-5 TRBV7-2 TGTGCCAGCAGCTTAGTCGGTGGGGCAAATCAGCCCCAGCATTTT CASSLVGGANQPQHF
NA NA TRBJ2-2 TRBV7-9 TGTGCCAGCAGCCCCCGGGACAAGAACACCGGGGAGCTGTTTTTT CASSPRDKNTGELFF
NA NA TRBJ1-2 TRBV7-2 TGTGCCAGCACCCCGGGGGGACTGTCCTATGGCTACACCTTC CASTPGGLSYGYTF
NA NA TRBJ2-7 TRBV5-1 TGCGCCAGCAGCCCGCGGGACGGTGACTACGAGCAGTACTTC CASSPRDGDYEQYF
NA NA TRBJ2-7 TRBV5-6 TGTGCCAGCAGCTTGAGAAACCTAGTCAGTTACGAGCAGTACTTC CASSLRNLVSYEQYF
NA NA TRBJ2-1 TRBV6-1 TGTGCCAGCAGTGCCTGGGCTACCTACAATGAGCAGTTCTTC CASSAWATYNEQFF
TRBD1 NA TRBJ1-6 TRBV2 TGTGCCAGCAGTGAAGGGGACAGGGCCAATTCACCCCTCCACTTT CASSEGDRANSPLHF
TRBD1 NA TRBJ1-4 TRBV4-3 TGCGCCAGCAGCCAAAGCCCCGACAGGGGACCTAATGAAAAACTGTTTTTT CASSQSPDRGPNEKLFF